This entry lists 30 T cell receptor beta chains sequenced from one sample in a study of a mutant IDH1 vaccine in newly diagnosed glioma. Produced via immunoSEQ multiplex PCR; TCRdb's table is partial and in-frame only. The top ten clones hold 2.9% of a sample with under 80,000 clones, 70% to 90% of them seen once. Specified time point: baseline, week 1 (first vaccination visit). Documented treatment: pre-vaccination baseline after standard-of-care therapy. The source was PBMCs, collected from a glioma patient treated with radiotherapy, temozolomide or both. These receptors were obtained from a man aged 25-45 years with glioma.

Here the CDR3 reads CASKDAGFYEQYF. The CDR3 DNA reads TGTGCCAGCAAGGATGCGGGTTTCTACGAGCAGTACTTC. V and J are TRBV5-4 and TRBJ2-7; D perhaps matches TRBD2 (5 bases). Germline CDR1 and CDR2: SGHNT and YYREEE (reference sequence). The V end lost 6 bases, the J end lost 3 bases, and 13 bases lay between the germline ends. The CDR3 is 13 amino acids.

This clone was counted once. The chain uses TRBV4-1 and TRBJ2-1; 8 bases agree with TRBD1. This CDR3 comprises 15 residues. From germline, CDR1 is MGHRA and CDR2 YSYEKL. V shed 4 bases, J shed 7 bases, and the junction held 9 bases outside the gene matches. The CDR3 coding sequence is TGCGCCAGCAGCCTTCAGGGGGCGCATGGTAATGAGCAGTTCTTC. Protein sequence: CASSLQGAHGNEQFF.

The chain recombines TRBV9 with TRBJ2-1; the D gene is possibly TRBD2 (5 bases). CDR3 length equals 17 residues. The V gene lost 2 bases and the J gene lost 5 bases, with 20 bases spanning the gap. The germline CDR1 and CDR2 sequences are SGDLS and YYNGEE. The CDR3 DNA reads TGTGCCAGCAGCGTCCGCCTCGGGATAATGAGGGACAATGAGCAGTTCTTC. Its protein is CASSVRLGIMRDNEQFF.

The gene calls are TRBV5-1 and TRBJ1-2; no clear D. Germline lookup yields CDR1 SGHRS and CDR2 YFSETQ. With 4 bases removed from V and 3 bases from J, the gap between germline ends came to 16 bases. This CDR3 spans 15 amino acids. The CDR3 region is CASSLTPGIDYGYTF. The DNA for the CDR3 is TGCGCCAGCAGCCTCACGCCCGGGATAGACTATGGCTACACCTTC. Filled out from reference TRBV5-1 and TRBJ1-2, the complete variable domain reads KAGVTQTPRYLIKTRGQQVTLSCSPISGHRSVSWYQQTPGQGLQFLFEYFSETQRNKGNFPGRFSGRQFSNSRSEMNVSTLELGDSALYLCASSLTPGIDYGYTFGSGTRLTVV.

The chain recombines TRBV2 with TRBJ1-1; a weak D match, TRBD1 (6 bases). This CDR3 is built from 15 residues. Trimming took 8 bases from V and 0 from J, leaving 16 bases between them. The V gene's germline CDR1 is SNHLY and CDR2 FYNNEI. CDR3 sequence (DNA): TGTGCCAGCGTGTCAGGGGAGGGAATGAACACTGAAGCTTTCTTT. It codes for CASVSGEGMNTEAFF.

This clone has just a few counts. V usage is TRBV6-1 and J usage is TRBJ1-6, with D perhaps TRBD1 (5 bases). Germline V gene lookup returns CDR1 MNHNS and CDR2 SASEGT. Trimming cost V 3 bases and J 6 bases, with 12 bases left between them. CDR3 length: 15 amino acids. CDR3 bases: TGTGCCAGCAGTGAGGCGGACGGGACTAATTCACCCCTCCACTTT. Amino acids: CASSEADGTNSPLHF.

This rearrangement joins TRBV28 to TRBJ2-7; tentatively, D is TRBD2 (5 bases). Trimming took off 5 bases at V and 0 bases at J, with 14 bases between the two ends. CDR1 and CDR2 (germline): MDHEN, SYDVKM. The CDR3 has 15 residues. The CDR3 loop is CASSGNGILSYEQYF. Written as DNA, the CDR3 is TGTGCCAGCAGTGGTAACGGGATCCTCTCCTACGAGCAGTACTTC.

This clone was detected only a few times. V is TRBV9 and J is TRBJ2-7, with a weak D call TRBD1 (6 bases). V was clipped by 0 bases and J by 12 bases, with 16 bases between them. Germline V gives CDR1 SGDLS, CDR2 YYNGEE. The CDR3 spans 13 residues. CDR3 nucleotides: TGTGCCAGCAGCGTAGGGGGTAGGGGGACACCGTACTTC. The encoded protein is CASSVGGRGTPYF.

This clone has only a few counts. The chain couples TRBV14 to TRBJ1-4, with D perhaps matching TRBD1 (5 bases). The V and J ends lost 4 bases and 8 bases respectively, with 11 bases between them. Germline CDR1 SGHDN, CDR2 FVKESK. The CDR3 contains 13 residues. For the CDR3, the DNA is TGTGCCAGCAGCCCTTTTGGGGCGGAAAAACTGTTTTTT. Amino acids: CASSPFGAEKLFF.

The V gene is TRBV19, the J gene TRBJ2-7, with D perhaps matching TRBD2 (5 bases). V dropped 3 bases and J dropped 3 bases, with 15 bases sitting between them. Germline V lookup: CDR1 LNHDA, CDR2 SQIVND (reference sequence). This CDR3 spans 15 amino acids. The CDR3 loop reads CASSITRGSHYEQYF. Written as DNA, the CDR3 is TGTGCCAGTAGTATTACCCGAGGGTCCCACTACGAGCAGTACTTC.

The chain combines TRBV6-4 with TRBJ2-3, with 8 bases aligning to TRBD2. CDR3 length: 15 residues. V trimming: 3 bases; J trimming: 0 bases; junction bases outside the gene matches: 2. The V gene's germline CDR1 is MRHNA and CDR2 SNTAGT. The CDR3 sequence is CASSEASGSTDTQYF. In DNA form, the CDR3 reads TGTGCCAGCAGTGAAGCTAGCGGGAGCACAGATACGCAGTATTTT.

V gene TRBV27 combines with J gene TRBJ1-6; no definite D call. Trimming removed 7 bases from V and 2 bases from J, with 15 bases in between. This CDR3 has 16 residues. Germline assignment: CDR1 MNHEY and CDR2 SMNVEV (reference sequence). CDR3 residues: CASIAKGLTYNSPLHF. The CDR3, as DNA: TGTGCCAGCATCGCCAAAGGACTGACCTATAATTCACCCCTCCACTTT.

This chain uses TRBV29-1 with TRBJ2-3; perhaps TRBD1 as D (6 bases). Germline V gene sequence: CDR1 SQVTM, CDR2 ANQGSEA. The CDR3 runs 13 residues. The V end lost 2 bases, the J end lost 8 bases, and 14 bases lay between the germline ends. The CDR3 nucleotides read TGCAGCGTTGAATCCAGGGGACCAGGTACGCAGTATTTT. This sequence encodes CSVESRGPGTQYF.

This chain links TRBV28 with TRBJ2-5; possibly TRBD1 or TRBD2 for D (5 bases each). Trimming cost V 4 bases and J 4 bases, with 19 bases left between them. CDR1 is MDHEN and CDR2 is SYDVKM in the germline V gene. This CDR3 is built from 16 residues. The CDR3 DNA reads as TGTGCCAGCAGTTCCCCGAGGGGCCCAACGGGAGAGACCCAGTACTTC. It is translated as CASSSPRGPTGETQYF.

This chain connects TRBV27 to TRBJ2-7, with D possibly being TRBD1 or TRBD2 (5 bases each). The germline V gene encodes CDR1 MNHEY and CDR2 SMNVEV (reference sequence). The CDR3 sequence is 14 residues long. Trimming pared 3 bases from V and 2 bases from J, leaving 11 bases between. The CDR3: CASSFQGATYEQYF. The CDR3 region has the DNA TGTGCCAGCAGTTTCCAGGGAGCAACCTACGAGCAGTACTTC.

The table lists this clone with a few counts. The chain employs TRBV19 and TRBJ1-2; tentative D call: TRBD1 (6 bases). Trimming removed 4 bases from V and 4 bases from J, with 19 bases in between. Germline V gene lookup returns CDR1 LNHDA and CDR2 SQIVND (reference sequence). The CDR3 loop spans 16 amino acids. The CDR3 protein is CASSTGQTPRGYGYTF. The CDR3 DNA follows: TGTGCCAGTAGTACCGGACAGACCCCTCGGGGCTATGGCTACACCTTC.

The CDR3 bases are TGTGCCAGCAGTGAATACGGACCGGAGACCCAGTACTTC. It specifies CASSEYGPETQYF. This chain uses TRBV6-1 with TRBJ2-5; D is unresolved. V lost 2 bases to trimming and J lost 5 bases, with 9 bases between them. The CDR3 is 13 amino acids. From germline, CDR1 is MNHNS and CDR2 SASEGT.

A remark on this clone: Mismatch with germline at one junction end may stem from a read error. This chain joins TRBV7-2 and TRBJ2-5, with 13 bases that match TRBD2. Germline V CDR1 and CDR2: SGHTA, FQGNSA. The CDR3 contains 21 residues. CDR3 in amino acids: CASSLAPGLAGSIRDQETQHF. The CDR3 bases are TGTGCCAGCAGCTTAGCACCGGGACTAGCGGGGAGTATTCGAGACCAAGAGACCCAGCACTTC.

As DNA, the CDR3 is TGTGCCTGGAGTCAAGGACACTCGACTGAAGCTTTCTTT. The encoded protein is CAWSQGHSTEAFF. The rearrangement uses TRBV30 and TRBJ1-1; D might be TRBD1 (5 bases). The CDR3 covers 13 residues. Germline lookup yields CDR1 GTSNPN and CDR2 SVGIG (reference sequence). V was shortened by 2 bases and J by 5 bases, with 12 bases between the two germline ends.

V and J are TRBV9 and TRBJ1-5, with D hard to call. Germline V CDR1 and CDR2: SGDLS, YYNGEE. This CDR3 region has 13 residues. The V gene lost 0 bases and the J gene lost 3 bases, with 4 bases spanning the gap. The CDR3 is CASSVDNNQPQHF. The CDR3 DNA reads TGTGCCAGCAGCGTAGATAACAATCAGCCCCAGCATTTT. The full variable domain, completed using reference TRBV9 and TRBJ1-5, is DSGVTQTPKHLITATGQRVTLRCSPRSGDLSVYWYQQSLDQGLQFLIQYYNGEERAKGNILERFSAQQFPDLHSELNLSSLELGDSALYFCASSVDNNQPQHFGDGTRLSIL.

This clone was seen only a few times. The junction does not match germline at one end; this may be a read error. This chain joins TRBV11-2 and TRBJ1-1, with D uncertain. The germline V gene has CDR1 SGHAT and CDR2 FQNNGV. This CDR3 is 12 amino acids long. The CDR3 sequence is CASSYGNAEAFF. As DNA, the CDR3 is TGTGCCAGCAGCTATGGGAACGCTGAAGCTTTCTTT.

The chain is built from TRBV5-1 and TRBJ2-3; D gene unclear. The germline V gene encodes CDR1 SGHRS and CDR2 YFSETQ. The CDR3 has 14 amino acids. The V gene lost 3 bases and the J gene lost 0 bases, with 8 bases spanning the gap. The CDR3 DNA reads as TGCGCCAGCAGCTCGGGTGTTAGCACAGATACGCAGTATTTT. Translating gives CASSSGVSTDTQYF.

The V call is TRBV6-1, the J call TRBJ1-5, with no clear D. The CDR3 is made up of 15 amino acids. Germline V gene sequence: CDR1 MNHNS, CDR2 SASEGT. V lost 1 base to trimming and J lost 6 bases, with 13 bases between them. CDR3 protein: CASSEGGVPSQPQHF. CDR3 coding DNA: TGTGCCAGCAGTGAAGGTGGAGTCCCCAGTCAGCCCCAGCATTTT.

This clone was counted a single time. This chain links TRBV9 with TRBJ2-3; D is possibly TRBD2 (6 bases). V was cut by 0 bases and J by 5 bases, with 13 bases left in between. There are 15 residues in the CDR3. Looked up from germline, CDR1 is SGDLS and CDR2 is YYNGEE. CDR3 nucleotide sequence: TGTGCCAGCAGCGTAGCTACGGGGGTCGGAGATACGCAGTATTTT. This codes for CASSVATGVGDTQYF. Full variable domain (remainder filled in from reference TRBV9 and TRBJ2-3): DSGVTQTPKHLITATGQRVTLRCSPRSGDLSVYWYQQSLDQGLQFLIQYYNGEERAKGNILERFSAQQFPDLHSELNLSSLELGDSALYFCASSVATGVGDTQYFGPGTRLTVL.

The count of this clone is one. The rearrangement links TRBV13 to TRBJ2-3; no clear D gene. V dropped 5 bases and J dropped 6 bases, with 15 bases sitting between them. The CDR3 is 14 residues long. The germline V gene has CDR1 PRHDT and CDR2 FYEKMQ (reference sequence). Here the CDR3 DNA reads TGTGCCAGCAGCCCGACCTCTATGGCGGATACGCAGTATTTT. This codes for CASSPTSMADTQYF.

This chain links TRBV28 with TRBJ1-5, with a weak D call TRBD1 (6 bases). The CDR3 length is 14 residues. Trimming stripped 7 bases from V and 0 bases from J, with 10 bases between. Germline V gene data show CDR1 as MDHEN and CDR2 as SYDVKM. CDR3 amino acids: CASTGTYSNQPQHF. CDR3 in DNA: TGTGCCAGCACCGGGACATATAGCAATCAGCCCCAGCATTTT. The full variable domain, rest sourced from reference TRBV28 and TRBJ1-5, is DVKVTQSSRYLVKRTGEKVFLECVQDMDHENMFWYRQDPGLGLRLIYFSYDVKMKEKGDIPEGYSVSREKKERFSLILESASTNQTSMYLCASTGTYSNQPQHFGDGTRLSIL.

This sequence joins TRBV7-8 and TRBJ2-7; D might be TRBD1 or TRBD2, each matching 5 bases. In germline, CDR1 is SGHVS, CDR2 FQNEAQ. Trimming removed 0 bases from V and 5 bases from J, with 5 bases in between. The CDR3 has 12 amino acids. DNA of the CDR3: TGTGCCAGCAGCTTAGCGGGGGACGAGCAGTACTTC. Protein product: CASSLAGDEQYF.

The chain carries TRBV4-1 and TRBJ1-4; TRBD1 aligns across 10 bases. CDR1 and CDR2 (germline): MGHRA, YSYEKL. V shed 2 bases, J shed 8 bases, and the junction held 5 bases outside the gene matches. This CDR3 is 15 amino acids long. The CDR3: CASSQRQGAREKLFF. The CDR3 DNA reads as TGCGCCAGCAGCCAAAGACAGGGGGCACGGGAAAAACTGTTTTTT.

This rearrangement joins TRBV6-6 to TRBJ1-1; D gene ambiguous. Germline V gene lookup returns CDR1 MNHNY and CDR2 SVGAGI (reference sequence). V was pared by 8 bases and J by 3 bases, with 4 bases between. The CDR3 spans 10 residues. The CDR3 coding sequence is TGTGCCAGCTTGTACACTGAAGCTTTCTTT. Amino acids: CASLYTEAFF.

The chain uses TRBV5-6 and TRBJ2-7; 11 bases are shared with TRBD1. Germline V gene sequence: CDR1 SGHDT, CDR2 YYEEEE. There are 16 residues in the CDR3. The V and J ends lost 3 bases and 5 bases, in that order; junction bases with no gene match: 10. CDR3 sequence (DNA): TGTGCCAGCAGCTGGACAGGGGGCGCGAAATCTGACGAGCAGTACTTC. Translation gives CASSWTGGAKSDEQYF.